Shown below are 10 T cell receptor beta chains from a single sample sequenced in a study of technical replicates of blood from a few donors. Profiling relied on immunoSEQ multiplex PCR, and the TCRdb table lists in-frame clones only, not all of them. This sample has about 84,000 clones, with roughly 93% found just once. Input material: T cells isolated from PBMCs. The receptors originated from a human donor in good health.

This clone was detected once. The chain recombines TRBV29-1 with TRBJ2-3; TRBD2 aligns across 11 bases. The CDR3 covers 14 residues. The V and J ends lost 4 bases and 3 bases, in that order; junction bases with no gene match: 3. From germline, CDR1 is SQVTM and CDR2 ANQGSEA. The CDR3 nucleotides are TGCAGCGTTGCCGGGACTAGCGGAACAGATACGCAGTATTTT. Its protein is CSVAGTSGTDTQYF.

This clone was recorded a few times. V usage is TRBV4-2 and J usage is TRBJ1-1; D unresolved. Trimming shortened V by 0 bases and J by 7 bases, and 18 bases separated the two germline ends. The germline CDR1 and CDR2 sequences are LGHNA and YNFKEQ. The CDR3 contains 16 residues. This CDR3 reads CASSQDRGSVGGEAFF. The CDR3 nucleotides are TGTGCCAGCAGCCAAGATCGGGGTTCGGTAGGAGGTGAAGCTTTCTTT.

This chain joins TRBV5-4 and TRBJ1-4; D is perhaps TRBD1 (5 bases). The V end was cut by 1 base, the J end by 0 bases, with 19 bases between. The length of the CDR3 is 19 residues. Per the germline V gene, CDR1 is SGHNT and CDR2 is YYREEE (reference sequence). As DNA, the CDR3 is TGTGCCAGCAGCTTGTGGGGCAGCGAACCCTATGCAACTAATGAAAAACTGTTTTTT. This codes for CASSLWGSEPYATNEKLFF.

The rearrangement uses TRBV6-1 and TRBJ2-7, with D possibly being TRBD1 (5 bases). The CDR3 totals 14 residues. Looked up from germline, CDR1 is MNHNS and CDR2 is SASEGT. Trimming left V 2 bases short and J 1 base short, with 9 bases between. Written as DNA, the CDR3 is TGTGCCAGCAGTGAAAGGGGAAGATCCTACGAGCAGTACTTC. The encoded protein is CASSERGRSYEQYF.

Note on this clone: At one of its ends the junction is not consistent with the germline gene, which may arise from a read error. The chain combines TRBV2 with TRBJ1-2; D is uncertain. The CDR3 runs 12 residues. Germline V gene data show CDR1 as SNHLY and CDR2 as FYNNEI. The chain's CDR3 is CASSVLDLLADF. DNA for the CDR3: TGTGCCAGCAGCGTTCTCGATCTCCTCGCGGACTTC.

J is TRBJ1-1 and V is TRBV19, with D unclear. Trimming removed 5 bases from V and 0 bases from J, with 22 bases in between. The CDR3 totals 18 residues. Germline loops: CDR1 LNHDA, CDR2 SQIVND (reference sequence). CDR3 sequence: CASSLRGGLSDLNTEAFF. The DNA of the CDR3 is TGTGCCAGTAGTCTTAGAGGCGGGCTATCGGATCTGAACACTGAAGCTTTCTTT.

J is TRBJ2-3 and V is TRBV19, with D tentatively TRBD2 (6 bases). V was shortened by 4 bases and J by 1 base, with 15 bases between the two germline ends. The CDR3 is 16 amino acids. Germline-derived CDR1 and CDR2 are LNHDA and SQIVND (reference sequence). The CDR3 sequence: CASSTYSGSGTDTQYF. For the CDR3, the DNA is TGTGCCAGTAGTACATATAGCGGTTCGGGCACAGATACGCAGTATTTT.

The gene calls are TRBV5-6 and TRBJ1-1, with 7 bases lining up with TRBD1. From germline, CDR1 is SGHDT and CDR2 YYEEEE. This CDR3 is built from 17 residues. The trim removed 4 bases at V and 3 bases at J, leaving 15 bases unmatched. This CDR3 is CASSPATGIGFYTEAFF. The CDR3 bases are TGTGCCAGCAGCCCGGCGACAGGGATAGGGTTCTACACTGAAGCTTTCTTT.

This rearrangement joins TRBV15 to TRBJ1-4; weak D call: TRBD1 (5 bases). CDR3 length: 13 amino acids. CDR1 LNHNV and CDR2 YYDKDF come from the germline V gene (reference sequence). Trimming cost V 3 bases and J 8 bases, with 10 bases left between them. The CDR3 reads CATSRDIQEKLFF. CDR3 nucleotides: TGTGCCACCAGCAGGGACATCCAAGAAAAACTGTTTTTT.

The V gene is TRBV6-5, the J gene TRBJ2-1; D remains ambiguous. CDR1 is MNHEY, CDR2 SVGAGI, per germline. The CDR3 contains 15 residues. The V end was cut by 8 bases, the J end by 2 bases, with 16 bases between. The CDR3: CASGVLGPTYNEQFF. The CDR3, as DNA: TGTGCCAGCGGTGTATTGGGCCCCACCTACAATGAGCAGTTCTTC.